Below, 14 T cell receptor beta chains from the same sample are listed, as sequenced in a study of cytomegalovirus exposure and HLA in healthy donors. Using immunoSEQ multiplex PCR, the repertoire was profiled, and TCRdb retains in-frame clones only, with some absent. This table has approximately 110,000 clones, about nine tenths appearing once. The sample was PBMCs. Receptors originate from a woman aged 18-30 years in good health and CMV-seronegative.

The rearrangement joins TRBV5-1 to TRBJ2-2; no clear D. Germline V gene data show CDR1 as SGHRS and CDR2 as YFSETQ. The CDR3 is made up of 14 amino acids. V shed 2 bases and J shed 5 bases, with 10 bases lying between them. CDR3 protein: CASSFVYLTGELFF. The CDR3 DNA follows: TGCGCCAGCAGCTTCGTCTACCTTACCGGGGAGCTGTTTTTT.

This clone showed up just once. The gene calls are TRBV6-5 and TRBJ2-7; 9 positions agree with TRBD1. Germline trimming cut 2 bases from V and 7 bases from J; bases unmatched to any gene: 9. Germline V gene lookup returns CDR1 MNHEY and CDR2 SVGAGI. The CDR3 contains 15 residues. The CDR3: CASSYGTGKSREQYF. The CDR3 DNA follows: TGTGCCAGCAGTTACGGGACAGGGAAAAGCAGGGAGCAGTACTTC.

CDR3 bases: TGTGCCAGCAGCTTAGCCCCGGGGACAGGGAACTATGGCTACACCTTC. As protein: CASSLAPGTGNYGYTF. The chain is built from TRBV7-6 and TRBJ1-2; 9 positions match TRBD1. CDR1 and CDR2 (germline): SGHVS, FNYEAQ. The CDR3 spans 16 residues. After removal of 0 bases from V and 2 bases from J, the junction contained 4 bases not matched to a gene.

The chain links TRBV27 to TRBJ2-5; D is possibly TRBD2 (5 bases). V was clipped by 6 bases and J by 1 base, with 12 bases between them. CDR1 MNHEY and CDR2 SMNVEV come from the germline V gene (reference sequence). This CDR3 is built from 14 residues. The CDR3 DNA reads as TGTGCCAGCAGAATACGGGGATCCCAAGAGACCCAGTACTTC. Encoded protein: CASRIRGSQETQYF.

This clone came up a few times. The chain recombines TRBV19 with TRBJ1-1; no clear D gene. Per germline, CDR1 LNHDA and CDR2 SQIVND (reference sequence). V lost 3 bases and J lost 1, with 12 bases in between. The CDR3 totals 15 residues. The CDR3 DNA sequence: TGTGCCAGTAGTATTCGGAGGGTAAGGAACACTGAAGCTTTCTTT. It encodes CASSIRRVRNTEAFF.

Here the CDR3 reads CASSLGAIRTDTQYF. The CDR3 DNA reads TGTGCCAGCAGCTTGGGGGCTATACGCACAGATACGCAGTATTTT. V gene TRBV5-6 combines with J gene TRBJ2-3; no definite D call. Looked up from germline, CDR1 is SGHDT and CDR2 is YYEEEE. The CDR3 sequence is 15 residues long. Trimming removed 0 bases from V and 1 base from J, with 9 bases in between.

The chain recombines TRBV4-3 with TRBJ1-2, with D maybe TRBD1 (5 bases). V dropped 4 bases and J dropped 6 bases, with 18 bases sitting between them. Per germline, CDR1 LGHNA and CDR2 YSLEER. CDR3 length: 15 residues. CDR3 sequence reads: CASSPLVARADGYTF. As DNA, the CDR3 is TGCGCCAGCAGCCCACTTGTTGCCAGGGCTGATGGCTACACCTTC.

This clone appeared a few times. The chain combines TRBV5-4 with TRBJ2-7; possibly TRBD2 for D (6 bases). V lost 1 base and J lost 1, with 12 bases in between. This CDR3 is 15 amino acids long. In germline, CDR1 is SGHNT, CDR2 YYREEE (reference sequence). In DNA form, the CDR3 reads TGTGCCAGCAGCTTGATGCGGGACCGATCCTACGAGCAGTACTTC. As protein: CASSLMRDRSYEQYF.

The chain is built from TRBV2 and TRBJ1-5; no clear D gene. Germline V gene lookup returns CDR1 SNHLY and CDR2 FYNNEI. The CDR3 runs to 14 residues. The germline V and J ends were trimmed by 4 bases and 4 bases, with 11 bases remaining between them. CDR3 sequence: CASSGETANQPQHF. The CDR3 DNA follows: TGTGCCAGCAGTGGGGAGACGGCGAATCAGCCCCAGCATTTT.

V usage is TRBV7-9 and J usage is TRBJ2-2; 7 nucleotides align to TRBD2. The germline gives CDR1 SEHNR, CDR2 FQNEAQ (reference sequence). The V segment lost 5 bases and the J segment 6 bases; nucleotides outside the gene matches: 3. This CDR3 has 13 residues. This CDR3 is CASSPGGSGELFF. The CDR3 bases are TGTGCCAGCAGCCCGGGAGGCTCCGGGGAGCTGTTTTTT.

The chain is built from TRBV27 and TRBJ2-1; 9 positions agree with TRBD2. J was trimmed by 5 bases and V by 9 bases; bases with no gene match: 5. Germline values: CDR1 MNHEY, CDR2 SMNVEV (reference sequence). CDR3 size: 13 residues. CDR3 DNA sequence: TGTGCCAGTGTCCTAGCGGGACACAATGAGCAGTTCTTC. Amino acids: CASVLAGHNEQFF.

This chain joins TRBV11-2 and TRBJ1-2, with 8 nucleotides matching TRBD1. J gave up 6 bases and V 0 bases, and 12 bases lay outside the gene matches. The CDR3 has 17 amino acids. CDR1 is SGHAT, CDR2 FQNNGV, per germline. The CDR3 is CASSLDVRTGKSNGYTF. The DNA of the CDR3 is TGTGCCAGCAGCTTAGATGTCCGGACAGGGAAATCAAATGGCTACACCTTC.

The genes are TRBV27 and TRBJ2-2, with 9 bases identical to TRBD1. The CDR3 loop spans 17 amino acids. In germline, CDR1 is MNHEY, CDR2 SMNVEV (reference sequence). V lost 2 bases, J lost 7 bases, and 11 bases stayed unmatched. CDR3 DNA: TGTGCCAGCAGTTTAGTTCCTCGGGACAGGGATCACGGGGAGCTGTTTTTT. Protein product: CASSLVPRDRDHGELFF.

The chain links TRBV20-1 to TRBJ1-1; the D is unclear. Trimming left V 8 bases short and J 11 bases short, with 15 bases between. Germline CDR1 is DFQATT and CDR2 is SNEGSKA (reference sequence). The CDR3 runs to 10 residues. The CDR3 region is CSSVGLRAFF. In nucleotides, the CDR3 is TGCAGTTCGGTCGGTCTACGGGCTTTCTTT.